A selection of T cell receptor beta chains follows, all from one sample in a study of T cell repertoires in cytomegalovirus infection. Each CDR3 protein is one row after TCRdb ran MiXCR on the reads. The sample contains approximately 150,000 distinct CDR3 sequences, roughly 6% of which appear only once. Sequencing used PBMCs. These receptors were obtained from a human donor in good health (CMV status not recorded). Some clones in this sample may be carry-over from other donors' samples. CDR3s include the opening cysteine and the closing phenylalanine or tryptophan. The order of the fields is clone size, J gene, V gene, D gene, CDR3 DNA, CDR3 protein. D genes are given only for firm matches. Size values are once, few and many counts, or a class for expanded clones, and some rows have none.

few	TRBJ1-2	TRBV7-8	TRBD1	TGTGCCAGCAGCTTCAGAACCGGGACAGGGGAGGGCTACACCTTC	CASSFRTGTGEGYTF
many	TRBJ2-4	TRBV7-2	TRBD1	TGTGCCAGCAGCTTAGGGGCCAGGGGGACGGGAAACATTCAGTACTTC	CASSLGARGTGNIQYF
many	TRBJ2-3	TRBV7-2	-	TGTGCCAGCCGAAATGCAGGGGGGGCGAGGTTGGTGGCGCAGTATTTT	CASRNAGGARLVAQYF
-	TRBJ2-3	TRBV5-1	-	TGCGCCAGCAGCCTTACGTTCCGGGATACGCAGTATTTT	CASSLTFRDTQYF
-	TRBJ1-6	TRBV12-3/TRBV12-4	TRBD1	TGTGCCAGCAAACCGGGACAGGGGCTAAATTCACCCCTCCACTTT	CASKPGQGLNSPLHF
many	TRBJ2-2	TRBV7-2	-	TGTGCCAGCAGCTCCAGCAACACCGGGGAGCTGTTTTTT	CASSSSNTGELFF
many	TRBJ1-1	TRBV28	TRBD1	TGTGCCAGCAGCCCTCCCCTCGGGACAGGGTGGACTGAAGCTTTCTTT	CASSPPLGTGWTEAFF
many	TRBJ1-1	TRBV6-1	-	TGTGCCAGCAGCCCACGGGGCAACACTGAAGCTTTCTTT	CASSPRGNTEAFF
-	TRBJ1-5	TRBV20-1	TRBD1	TGCAGTGCTCGAAAACAGGGGAGCAATCAGCCCCAGCATTTT	CSARKQGSNQPQHF
many	TRBJ1-1	TRBV18	-	TGTGCCAGCTCACCGACGGTTGCGACTGAAGCTTTCTTT	CASSPTVATEAFF
few	TRBJ1-2	TRBV6-6	TRBD1	TGTGCCACCTCGATCGGACAGGACTATGGCTACACCTTC	CATSIGQDYGYTF
few	TRBJ2-6	TRBV10-2	TRBD1	TGCGCCAGCAGTTTACCCCGGACAGGGGAAAGAACGGATTCTGGGGCCAACGTCCTGACTTTC	CASSLPRTGERTDSGANVLTF
-	TRBJ2-2	TRBV11-3	-	TGTGCCAGCAGCCGTGCATCGGTCTCCGGGGAGCTGTTTTTT	CASSRASVSGELFF
many	TRBJ1-5	TRBV6-1	-	TGTGCCAGCAGCGGAGCCGGGGCCCGCACCGCCAATCAGCCCCAGCATTTT	CASSGAGARTANQPQHF
many	TRBJ2-5	TRBV19	TRBD2	TGTGCCAGTAGACCGGGAGGGAGTCGGGAGACCCAGTACTTC	CASRPGGSRETQYF